The source of this T cell receptor beta chain is a study of Ad26.COV2.S vaccination and SARS-CoV-2 variants. Overall study: The donor belonged to the COV1001 Ad26.COV2.S trial arm. Ad26.COV2.S shots went into the muscle once or twice, 56 days apart.

About this clone itself: Its specificity is not known.

Method: immunoSEQ multiplex PCR; TCRdb's copy keeps in-frame clones and lacks some. The data hold hundreds of thousands of clones, with about nine tenths observed a single time. CDR1 and CDR2 from the germline V gene are MDHEN and SYDVKM. The ends were cut back, 6 bases at V and 6 bases at J, with 15 bases in the middle. The CDR3 extends over 14 amino acids. Study observations and caveats: People who got the vaccine had more spike-specific TCR breadth than people who got placebo. Spike-specific CD8+ and CD4+ T cell responses reportedly showed substantial breadth after vaccination.

Indicated treatment: roughly 19 received Ad26.COV2.S at low or high dose, single or two shots; 5 received placebo; per-sample allocation not given. Specimens were obtained on day 63 following the first vaccine or placebo injection. Sequences were derived from peripheral blood, sampled in a trial of Ad26.COV2.S vaccine versus placebo. The rearrangement uses TRBV28 and TRBJ2-1; TRBD1 is a possible D gene (6 bases). The TCR originated in a person aged 18-65 years who received the Ad26.COV2.S COVID-19 vaccine or a placebo. This chain's CDR3 is CASSGTLEVNEQFF. CDR3 nucleotide sequence: TGTGCCAGCAGCGGGACACTGGAGGTCAATGAGCAGTTCTTC.